This T cell receptor beta chain was found in a study of OX40 agonist ivuxolimab in advanced cancers. Across the whole study: Participants averaged approximately 65 years of age (range about 23 to 79) and were roughly 83% male.

Here immunoSEQ multiplex PCR was the method, and the copy in TCRdb shows in-frame clones only, minus some. The sample carries tens of thousands of clones, about 86% recorded once. The germline V gene encodes CDR1 ENHRY and CDR2 SYGVKD. The CDR3 totals 13 residues. Regarding this clone: Germline and junction disagree at one end, which may indicate a read error.

The chain joins TRBV10-3 to TRBJ1-5; D is possibly TRBD1 (5 bases). The sample consisted of CD4+ or CD8+ T cells sorted from blood, taken in a trial of the OX40 agonist ivuxolimab. The clonotype comes from an adult with an advanced solid tumor such as melanoma, head and neck, liver or kidney cancer. For the CDR3, the DNA is TGTGCCAGCAGTCGACAGAGCAATCAGCCCCAGCATTTT. Its translation is CASSRQSNQPQHF.